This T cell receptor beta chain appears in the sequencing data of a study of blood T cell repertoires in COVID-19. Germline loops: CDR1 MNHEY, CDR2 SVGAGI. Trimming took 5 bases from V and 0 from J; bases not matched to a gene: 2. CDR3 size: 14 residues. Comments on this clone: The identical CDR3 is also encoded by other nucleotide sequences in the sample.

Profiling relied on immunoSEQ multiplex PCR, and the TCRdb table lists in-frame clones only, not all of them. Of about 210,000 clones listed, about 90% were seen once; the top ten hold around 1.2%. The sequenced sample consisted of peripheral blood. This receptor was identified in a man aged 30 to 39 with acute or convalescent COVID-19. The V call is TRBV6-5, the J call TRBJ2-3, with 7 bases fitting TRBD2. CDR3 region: CASSRDYSTDTQYF. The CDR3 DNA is TGTGCCAGCAGTCGGGACTATAGCACAGATACGCAGTATTTT.